The present T cell receptor (beta chain) was sequenced within a study of blood T cell repertoires in COVID-19 (dated by TCRdb to about 2020). Broadly, across the study: Samples covering the acute and convalescent phases of COVID-19 were provided by collaborators in the United States, Italy and Spain. The samples were drawn from the first 160 participants of the ongoing ImmuneRACE study and from 1,254 subjects provided by 6 global collaborators. Sample metadata almost always included a de-identified subject ID, COVID-19 status, age in years and sex. Deeply sampled blood TCRbeta repertoires from subjects exposed to, actively infected with, or recovered from COVID-19 were included in the dataset. The repertoires were made available in a free public database intended to serve as a resource for research on the immune response to SARS-CoV-2. HLA class I and class II types, where available, came from metadata supplied by the sample provider rather than from assay-based typing. The material from the prospective study consisted of cDNA or gDNA derived from T cells, B-cell-depleted T cells, or PBMCs. Here is what the overall study found, with its caveats: The quantity of clinical and demographic metadata differed by source and by participant and was supplied without curation.

On this clone itself: Which antigen it targets is not known. Qualities for individual bases were not recorded, and no much larger clone is one base off.

TCRbeta CDR3 regions were amplified from genomic DNA by means of the immunoSEQ Assay, a bias-controlled multiplex PCR. As for the original processing: Within the assay, amplification of reference gene primers was used to estimate how many nucleated cells each sample contained. To quantify the absolute abundance of each unique TCRbeta CDR3 rearrangement, sequence reads were collapsed and filtered. For each sample, productive Simpson clonality was calculated by taking the square root of Simpson's diversity index across productive rearrangements. The source is immuneACCESS, and TCRdb retained only in-frame sequences with V and J called. Part of the clones is not carried over; for the studies checked, unresolved V genes explain less than half of this, and the remainder is unexplained. D and trimming were read from the DNA, whereas the V and J calls and clone size are those reported in that table. The sample records some 200,000 clones, roughly 89% of which are singletons. Of the sample, over 3% falls within the top ten clones.

Participants in the prospective study were enrolled through a virtual design, were aged roughly 18 to 100 years, and lived in roughly 24 United States geographic areas. Cohort assignment in the prospective study relied on participant-reported clinical history from a screening survey and a study questionnaire. In the prospective study, whole blood, serum and a nasopharyngeal or oropharyngeal swab were collected from each participant by mobile phlebotomists. Prospective study participants could optionally give additional blood draws and questionnaires over an approximately 2-month period. Prospective study blood samples were shipped either frozen or at room temperature before DNA extraction. The CDR3, from cysteine to phenylalanine, totals 14 residues. The CDR3 DNA has 42 bases and is translated from base 1. CDR1 KGHSH and CDR2 LQKENI are derived from the germline V gene. V loses 6 bases of germline sequence and J loses 5 bases, and the interval between the two ends is 13 bases.

Sequenced input: PBMCs or T cells enriched from blood (not recorded which). The receptor's source is a woman between 35 and 50 years old with acute COVID-19. Recombination linked TRBV18 to TRBJ2-2, and TRBD2 may be the D gene, going by 6 matching bases. This receptor carries the CDR3 CASSLGLTTGELFF. At the DNA level, the sequence is TGTGCCAGCTCGTTGGGACTGACGACCGGGGAGCTGTTTTTT.